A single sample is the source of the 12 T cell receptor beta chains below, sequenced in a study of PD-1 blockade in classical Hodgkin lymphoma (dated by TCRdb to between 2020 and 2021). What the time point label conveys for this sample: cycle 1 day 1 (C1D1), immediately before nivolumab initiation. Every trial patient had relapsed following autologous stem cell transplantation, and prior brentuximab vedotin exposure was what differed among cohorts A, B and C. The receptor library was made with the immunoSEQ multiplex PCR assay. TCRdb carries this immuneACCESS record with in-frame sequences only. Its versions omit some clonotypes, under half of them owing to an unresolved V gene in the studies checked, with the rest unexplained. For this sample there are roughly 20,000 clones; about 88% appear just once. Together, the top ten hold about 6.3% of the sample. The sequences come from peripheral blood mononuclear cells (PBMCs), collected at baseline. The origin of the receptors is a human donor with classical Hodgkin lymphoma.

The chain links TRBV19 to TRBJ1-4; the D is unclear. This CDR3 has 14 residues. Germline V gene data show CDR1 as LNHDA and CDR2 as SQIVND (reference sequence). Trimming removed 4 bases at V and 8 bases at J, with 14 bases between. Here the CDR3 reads CASSSPGREEKLFF. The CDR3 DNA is TGTGCCAGTAGTAGTCCGGGGAGAGAAGAAAAACTGTTTTTT.

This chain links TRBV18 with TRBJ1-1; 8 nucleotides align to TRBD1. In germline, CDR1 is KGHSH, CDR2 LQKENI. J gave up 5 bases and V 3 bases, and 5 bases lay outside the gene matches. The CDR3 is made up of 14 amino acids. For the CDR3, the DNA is TGTGCCAGCTCACCGACAGGGGTCCTAACTGAAGCTTTCTTT. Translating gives CASSPTGVLTEAFF.

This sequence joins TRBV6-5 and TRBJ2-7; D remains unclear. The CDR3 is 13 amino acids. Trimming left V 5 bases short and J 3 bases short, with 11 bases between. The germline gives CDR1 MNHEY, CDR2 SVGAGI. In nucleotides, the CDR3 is TGTGCCAGCAGTCTCTATCGGAACTACGAGCAGTACTTC. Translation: CASSLYRNYEQYF.

The CDR3 here is CASSSGTSDYNEQFF. The CDR3 region has the DNA TGTGCCAGCAGCTCCGGGACTAGCGACTACAATGAGCAGTTCTTC. This chain connects TRBV7-8 to TRBJ2-1; TRBD2 matches at 10 bases. This CDR3 spans 15 amino acids. Per germline, CDR1 SGHVS and CDR2 FQNEAQ. Trimming at V came to 4 bases and at J to 3 bases, leaving 3 bases not matched to a gene.

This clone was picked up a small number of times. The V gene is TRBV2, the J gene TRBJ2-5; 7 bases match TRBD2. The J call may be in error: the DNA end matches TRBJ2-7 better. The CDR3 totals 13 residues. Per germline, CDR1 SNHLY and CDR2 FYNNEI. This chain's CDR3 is CASGGVGSPEQYF. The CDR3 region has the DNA TGTGCCAGTGGGGGGGTGGGGTCCCCCGAGCAGTACTTC.

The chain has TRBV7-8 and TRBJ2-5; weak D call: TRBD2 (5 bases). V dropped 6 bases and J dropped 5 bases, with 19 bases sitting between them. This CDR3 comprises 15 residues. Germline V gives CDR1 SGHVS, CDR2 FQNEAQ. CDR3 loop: CASSRIGNPVETQYF. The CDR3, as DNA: TGTGCCAGCAGTCGCATCGGGAACCCCGTGGAGACCCAGTACTTC.

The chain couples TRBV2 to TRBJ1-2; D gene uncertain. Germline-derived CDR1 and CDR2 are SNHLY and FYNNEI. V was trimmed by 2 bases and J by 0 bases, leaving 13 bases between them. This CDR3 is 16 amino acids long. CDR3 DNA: TGTGCCAGCAGTGAATGGATGACGTCCTCTAACTATGGCTACACCTTC. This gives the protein CASSEWMTSSNYGYTF. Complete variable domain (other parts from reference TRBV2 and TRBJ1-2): EPEVTQTPSHQVTQMGQEVILRCVPISNHLYFYWYRQILGQKVEFLVSFYNNEISEKSEIFDDQFSVERPDGSNFTLKIRSTKLEDSAMYFCASSEWMTSSNYGYTFGSGTRLTVV.

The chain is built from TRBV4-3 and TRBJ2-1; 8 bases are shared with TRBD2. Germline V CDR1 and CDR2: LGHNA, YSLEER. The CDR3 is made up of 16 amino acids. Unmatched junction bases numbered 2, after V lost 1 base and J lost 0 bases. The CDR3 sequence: CASSQGLATSYNEQFF. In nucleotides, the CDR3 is TGCGCCAGCAGCCAAGGACTAGCGACCTCCTACAATGAGCAGTTCTTC.

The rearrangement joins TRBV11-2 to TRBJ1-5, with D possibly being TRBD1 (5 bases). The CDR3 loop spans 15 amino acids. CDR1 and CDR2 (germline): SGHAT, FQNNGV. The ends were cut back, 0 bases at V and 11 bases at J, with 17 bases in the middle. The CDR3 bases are TGTGCCAGCAGCTTAGAGGCAGGGCAACAATCGGCCCAGCATTTT. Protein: CASSLEAGQQSAQHF.

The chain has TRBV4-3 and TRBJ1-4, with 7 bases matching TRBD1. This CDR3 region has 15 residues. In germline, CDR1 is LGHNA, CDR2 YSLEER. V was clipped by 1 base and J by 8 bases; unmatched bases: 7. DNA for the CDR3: TGCGCCAGCAGCCAAGTAAGGGGGCAGGAGGAAAAACTGTTTTTT. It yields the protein CASSQVRGQEEKLFF.

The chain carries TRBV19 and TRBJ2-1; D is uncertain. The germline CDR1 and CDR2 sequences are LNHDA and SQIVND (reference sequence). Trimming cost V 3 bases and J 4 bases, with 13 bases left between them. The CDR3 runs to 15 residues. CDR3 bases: TGTGCCAGTAGTATCGGTCGACTGGGGTACAATGAGCAGTTCTTC. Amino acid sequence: CASSIGRLGYNEQFF.

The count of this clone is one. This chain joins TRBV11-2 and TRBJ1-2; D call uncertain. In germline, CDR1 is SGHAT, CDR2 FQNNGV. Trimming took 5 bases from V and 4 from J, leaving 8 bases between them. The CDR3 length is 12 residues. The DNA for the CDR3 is TGTGCCAGCAGCCCGGGCGGCTATGGCTACACCTTC. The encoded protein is CASSPGGYGYTF.